This TCR beta chain was found in a study of blood T cells in healthy people across ages. Primed by a sample-barcoded 5' primer and a J-beta primer mix, a second PCR proceeded for about 7 to 12 cycles. MiXCR was run by TCRdb on the 5' RACE reads, yielding one entry per CDR3 protein. This sample has around 710,000 distinct CDR3 sequences; around 40% occur once, and the top ten carry roughly 20%. This clonotype turned up a few times. No antigen is known for it. V lost 10 bases to trimming and J lost 6 bases, with 22 bases between them. Germline values: CDR1 MNHEY, CDR2 SVGEGT. CDR3 length equals 15 residues. Overall study results and limits: The percentage of naive T cells correlated strongly with TCR beta diversity. Researchers judged that diversity estimates from one million T cells fell short of true values. Naive CD4+ cell counts and diversity both ran higher in long-lived than in aged donors.

Sequences were obtained from blood. This receptor was identified in a woman aged 55-75 years in good health. The rearrangement uses TRBV6-2 or TRBV6-3 and TRBJ1-5; D is perhaps TRBD1 (6 bases). Here the CDR3 reads CATTENWGAGQPQHF. As DNA, the CDR3 is TGTGCCACTACTGAGAACTGGGGGGCAGGTCAGCCCCAGCATTTT.